The clone carrying this T cell receptor beta chain was seen repeatedly, ten times or more. This CDR3 contains 15 residues. The V end was cut by 0 bases, the J end by 6 bases, with 12 bases between. This specimen belongs to a study of T-cell reconstitution after alpha-beta-depleted transplantation in children. The TCRbeta library was prepared with unique molecular identifiers. MiXCR, run by TCRdb on the PCR reads, gives a single entry per CDR3 protein. The sample yields under 850,000 distinct CDR3 sequences, approximately 14% seen once. The sequences come from PBMCs, collected before TCRalphabeta/CD19-depleted stem cell transplant. The receptor was derived from a girl aged 2 to 9 with congenital amegakaryocytic thrombocytopenia, due to receive a stem cell transplant. This chain connects TRBV12-3 or TRBV12-4 to TRBJ2-1; D is possibly TRBD1 (5 bases). The CDR3 region is CASSLAGPSGNEQFF. CDR3 coding DNA: TGTGCCAGCAGTTTAGCGGGGCCCTCGGGCAATGAGCAGTTCTTC.